A single sample gave rise to the 13 T cell receptor beta chains below, sequenced in a study of T cell changes during pregnancy in multiple sclerosis. Generated by immunoSEQ multiplex PCR, the TCRdb table keeps only in-frame clones and is missing some. The sample has about 69,000 clones, approximately 92% seen once; the top ten hold less than 2%. The input for sequencing was peripheral blood, taken in the third trimester of pregnancy. The receptor set was obtained from a female donor in good health, enrolled as a control in a pregnancy study.

The V call is TRBV7-9, the J call TRBJ1-3, with D possibly matching TRBD1 (5 bases). Germline values: CDR1 SEHNR, CDR2 FQNEAQ (reference sequence). The CDR3 runs to 15 residues. The V end was cut by 3 bases, the J end by 3 bases, with 12 bases between. The CDR3 DNA reads as TGTGCCAGCAGCTTCGGGGGAGGGAGTGGAAACACCATATATTTT. This codes for CASSFGGGSGNTIYF.

The chain has TRBV7-2 and TRBJ2-1; the match to TRBD2 covers 7 bases. The CDR3 has 15 residues. The germline V gene encodes CDR1 SGHTA and CDR2 FQGNSA. V was clipped by 5 bases and J by 7 bases; unmatched bases: 11. The CDR3 nucleotides are TGTGCCAGCAGCAAGATCAGCGGGAATGGGAATGAGCAGTTCTTC. Its protein is CASSKISGNGNEQFF.

The chain carries TRBV28 and TRBJ1-5; 11 bases are shared with TRBD1. With V trimmed by 8 bases and J by 2 bases, 14 bases remained unmatched. There are 18 residues in the CDR3. Looked up from germline, CDR1 is MDHEN and CDR2 is SYDVKM. In nucleotides, the CDR3 is TGTGCCAGCGTAGATCCGGGACAGGGGGTCGAAGGCAATCAGCCCCAGCATTTT. It is translated as CASVDPGQGVEGNQPQHF.

The rearrangement joins TRBV7-3 to TRBJ2-5; 14 bases align to TRBD2. The V gene's germline CDR1 is SGHTA and CDR2 FQGTGA. V was pared by 5 bases and J by 5 bases, with 13 bases of the junction left unmatched. This CDR3 is 18 amino acids long. CDR3 sequence (DNA): TGTGCCAGCAGCCTTGGGACTAGCGGGGGCCCGCTTATCGAGACCCAGTACTTC. Encoded protein: CASSLGTSGGPLIETQYF.

V usage is TRBV29-1 and J usage is TRBJ2-3, with D unresolved. Germline V CDR1 and CDR2: SQVTM, ANQGSEA. CDR3 length: 13 amino acids. Trimming shortened V by 5 bases and J by 4 bases, and 13 bases separated the two germline ends. CDR3 region: CSVTTPPSDTQYF. The CDR3 DNA is TGCAGCGTTACTACCCCGCCTTCAGATACGCAGTATTTT.

The V call is TRBV5-1, the J call TRBJ2-3, with D tentatively TRBD1 (6 bases). The germline V gene encodes CDR1 SGHRS and CDR2 YFSETQ. V was shortened by 4 bases and J by 4 bases, with 13 bases between the two germline ends. The CDR3 extends over 14 amino acids. CDR3 DNA sequence: TGCGCCAGCAGCCTGGACAGTGTGGCAGATACGCAGTATTTT. It translates to CASSLDSVADTQYF. Drawing the rest from reference TRBV5-1 and TRBJ2-3, the complete variable domain is KAGVTQTPRYLIKTRGQQVTLSCSPISGHRSVSWYQQTPGQGLQFLFEYFSETQRNKGNFPGRFSGRQFSNSRSEMNVSTLELGDSALYLCASSLDSVADTQYFGPGTRLTVL.

This chain uses TRBV6-6 with TRBJ1-5; TRBD1 matches at 9 bases. The V gene's germline CDR1 is MNHNY and CDR2 SVGAGI (reference sequence). The CDR3 consists of 13 residues. After removal of 10 bases from V and 5 bases from J, the junction contained 6 bases not matched to a gene. The CDR3: CATRTGVDQPQHF. As DNA, the CDR3 is TGTGCCACAAGGACAGGGGTAGATCAGCCCCAGCATTTT.

This rearrangement joins TRBV5-6 to TRBJ2-2, with D possibly matching TRBD2 (7 bases). Germline CDR1 is SGHDT and CDR2 is YYEEEE. The CDR3 covers 15 residues. V was shortened by 5 bases and J by 5 bases, with 16 bases between the two germline ends. CDR3 region: CASSSAGGRTGELFF. The CDR3, as DNA: TGTGCCAGCAGTTCAGCCGGGGGGCGGACCGGGGAGCTGTTTTTT. Supplemented by reference TRBV5-6 and TRBJ2-2, the full variable domain reads DAGVTQSPTHLIKTRGQQVTLRCSPKSGHDTVSWYQQALGQGPQFIFQYYEEEERQRGNFPDRFSGHQFPNYSSELNVNALLLGDSALYLCASSSAGGRTGELFFGEGSRLTVL.

The CDR3 DNA is TGTGCCTGGAGCGAAAGCGGGACTAACAATGAGCAGTTCTTC. Residues: CAWSESGTNNEQFF. The chain links TRBV30 to TRBJ2-1; 7 positions agree with TRBD2. With V trimmed by 3 bases and J by 5 bases, 7 bases remained unmatched. This CDR3 region has 14 residues. CDR1 is GTSNPN and CDR2 is SVGIG in the germline V gene (reference sequence).

This sequence joins TRBV28 and TRBJ2-1; 12 nucleotides align to TRBD2. The CDR3 loop spans 17 amino acids. CDR1 is MDHEN and CDR2 is SYDVKM in the germline V gene. V shed 5 bases and J 3 bases; nucleotides not matched to a gene: 8. CDR3 sequence: CASSLAGGPGSYNEQFF. The CDR3 bases are TGTGCCAGCAGTCTAGCGGGAGGGCCGGGGAGCTACAATGAGCAGTTCTTC.

The gene calls are TRBV27 and TRBJ2-7; TRBD1 matches at 7 bases. From germline, CDR1 is MNHEY and CDR2 SMNVEV (reference sequence). The CDR3 length is 15 residues. The trim removed 9 bases at V and 3 bases at J, leaving 14 bases unmatched. The CDR3 reads CASARKGAIVYEQYF. The CDR3 nucleotides read TGTGCCAGTGCACGTAAGGGGGCCATCGTCTACGAGCAGTACTTC.

The genes are TRBV19 and TRBJ2-1; 9 nucleotides match TRBD1. CDR3 length equals 15 residues. Germline CDR1 LNHDA, CDR2 SQIVND (reference sequence). Germline trimming cut 4 bases from V and 7 bases from J; bases unmatched to any gene: 8. CDR3 region: CASSTFNRGQNEQFF. As DNA, the CDR3 is TGTGCCAGTAGTACTTTCAACAGGGGGCAAAATGAGCAGTTCTTC.

Points on this clone: The sample has other DNA sequences that encode this CDR3 too. The V call is TRBV6-5, the J call TRBJ1-1, with D unresolved. Per the germline V gene, CDR1 is MNHEY and CDR2 is SVGAGI. The CDR3 totals 12 residues. Trimming left V 3 bases short and J 5 bases short, with 7 bases between. CDR3 nucleotides: TGTGCCAGCAGTTATGCGGGGACTGAAGCTTTCTTT. This translates into CASSYAGTEAFF.